The 17 T cell receptor beta chains below were found in one sample sequenced in a study of T cells in Graves' hyperthyroidism and ophthalmopathy (dated by TCRdb to the late 2010s). Libraries came from multiplex PCR. Instrument on record: Illumina HiSeq 2000. The TCR beta CDR3 regions were amplified from the RNA transcripts. For the first round of RT-PCR on the TCR CDR3, the HTBI primer set was used together with the Qiagen OneStep RT-PCR kit. Using fastp at Q25 and MiXCR, TCRdb reprocessed the public reads and kept productive beta chains. Rows matching on CDR3 protein sequence are summarized as one entry with the most common DNA and genes. For this sample there are around 700,000 distinct CDR3 sequences; approximately 18% appear just once. The ten largest clones represent roughly a sixth of the sample. The sample was blood. The receptors shown here come from a woman aged 45-65 years with Graves' hyperthyroidism that later progressed to Graves' ophthalmopathy.

The gene calls are TRBV10-1 and TRBJ1-6, with a possible D match to TRBD1 (5 bases). V was pared by 7 bases and J by 7 bases, with 11 bases between. CDR1 and CDR2 from the germline V gene are WNHNN and SYGVQD (reference sequence). This CDR3 has 13 amino acids. The CDR3 nucleotides read TGCGCCAGCAAGAAGACAGCAAATTCACCCCTCCACTTT. Protein: CASKKTANSPLHF.

In regard to this clonotype: It may be a read error: a sequence one base away is much more abundant. This chain uses TRBV20-1 with TRBJ2-2, with 8 positions matching TRBD2. V lost 4 bases, J lost 4 bases, and 5 bases stayed unmatched. CDR3 length: 14 amino acids. Germline V CDR1 and CDR2: DFQATT, SNEGSKA (reference sequence). The CDR3 region is CSAKSGGSTGELFF. The CDR3 DNA follows: TGCAGTGCTAAGAGCGGGGGTAGCACCGGGGAGCTGTTTTTT.

The rearrangement uses TRBV19 and TRBJ1-4, with no clear D. CDR3 length: 12 residues. Trimming shortened V by 3 bases and J by 12 bases, and 11 bases separated the two germline ends. From germline, CDR1 is LNHDA and CDR2 SQIVND (reference sequence). The DNA of the CDR3 is TGTGCCAGTAGTATTCCGGGTCTGGAACTGTTTTTT. Its translation: CASSIPGLELFF.

The sample holds a few counts of this clonotype. The chain joins TRBV6-1 to TRBJ1-2, with a tentative D call TRBD1 (6 bases). CDR1 is MNHNS and CDR2 is SASEGT in the germline V gene. V was pared by 7 bases and J by 4 bases, with 10 bases between. This CDR3 has 12 residues. This CDR3 reads CASKDSLYGYTF. The CDR3 DNA sequence: TGTGCCAGCAAGGACAGCCTCTATGGCTACACCTTC.

The chain carries TRBV2 and TRBJ2-7, with D uncertain. Trimming left V 1 base short and J 6 bases short, with 13 bases between. Germline lookup yields CDR1 SNHLY and CDR2 FYNNEI. The CDR3 has 14 residues. This CDR3 reads CASSEGPAEVEQYF. CDR3 coding DNA: TGTGCCAGCAGTGAAGGACCGGCCGAGGTCGAGCAGTACTTC.

This clonotype has only a few counts. At one boundary the junction diverges from the germline segment, which might be a read error. The chain is built from TRBV5-1 and TRBJ1-1, with 7 nucleotides matching TRBD1. Germline assignment: CDR1 SGHRS and CDR2 YFSETQ. The CDR3 is 14 residues long. The CDR3: CASRVQGLNTEAFF. CDR3 coding DNA: TGTGCCAGCAGGGTACAGGGGTTAAACACTGAAGCTTTCTTT.

This clonotype was seen a handful of times. The chain couples TRBV19 to TRBJ1-5, with D unclear. V gave up 6 bases and J gave up 2 bases, with 8 bases separating them. This CDR3 is built from 13 residues. Germline V gives CDR1 LNHDA, CDR2 SQIVND (reference sequence). The CDR3 spells CASRLLGNQPQHF. In DNA, the CDR3 is TGTGCCAGTAGACTGCTCGGCAATCAGCCCCAGCATTTT.

This clonotype was counted ten times or more. The rearrangement uses TRBV11-2 and TRBJ2-2, with D possibly TRBD2 on 5 matching bases. The CDR3 runs to 15 residues. The germline V gene has CDR1 SGHAT and CDR2 FQNNGV. V lost 2 bases and J lost 2, with 9 bases in between. Here the CDR3 DNA reads TGTGCCAGCAGCTTACCCACGGGAAACACCGGGGAGCTGTTTTTT. This encodes CASSLPTGNTGELFF. The whole variable domain, filled in from reference TRBV11-2 and TRBJ2-2, reads EAGVAQSPRYKIIEKRQSVAFWCNPISGHATLYWYQQILGQGPKLLIQFQNNGVVDDSQLPKDRFSAERLKGVDSTLKIQPAKLEDSAVYLCASSLPTGNTGELFFGEGSRLTVL.

In this sample, this clonotype turned up many times. The rearrangement links TRBV12-3 or TRBV12-4 to TRBJ1-2; the match to TRBD1 covers 9 bases. V was pared by 4 bases and J by 4 bases, with 13 bases of the junction left unmatched. This CDR3 has 17 amino acids. CDR3 protein: CASSSPGVRDRAYGYTF. The CDR3 DNA reads TGTGCCAGCAGTTCCCCGGGTGTCCGGGACAGGGCCTATGGCTACACCTTC.

The chain links TRBV7-8 to TRBJ2-3, with D possibly being TRBD1 (6 bases). The length of the CDR3 is 17 residues. Germline V lookup: CDR1 SGHVS, CDR2 FQNEAQ. Trimming took 1 base from V and 3 from J, leaving 17 bases between them. In DNA, the CDR3 is TGTGCCAGCAGCTTAGATAACAGACCCCAGGGGACAGATACGCAGTATTTT. Protein: CASSLDNRPQGTDTQYF.

The table lists this clonotype with many counts. This chain links TRBV12-3 or TRBV12-4 with TRBJ1-2; D is unresolved. CDR3 length equals 12 residues. V gave up 6 bases and J gave up 0 bases, with 5 bases separating them. CDR3 DNA sequence: TGTGCCAGCAGCGCTGCTAACTATGGCTACACCTTC. This sequence encodes CASSAANYGYTF.

This clonotype came up a few times. The chain is built from TRBV6-7 and TRBJ1-1; no clear D. TRBV6-7 is known as an ORF, though its function is uncertain. The CDR3 is made up of 12 amino acids. Between the trimmed V and J ends, which lost 7 bases and 1 base, there was a span of 7 bases. The CDR3 spells CASIWRNTEAFF. The CDR3 DNA sequence: TGTGCCAGCATCTGGAGGAACACTGAAGCTTTCTTT.

A few counts support this clonotype. This CDR3 reads CASSGTGDSDTQYF. CDR3 nucleotide sequence: TGTGCCAGTAGCGGGACAGGGGATTCAGATACGCAGTATTTT. The chain carries TRBV19 and TRBJ2-3; TRBD1 matches 10 bases. This CDR3 region has 14 residues. Per germline, CDR1 LNHDA and CDR2 SQIVND (reference sequence). V dropped 6 bases and J dropped 4; count of bases not matched to a gene: 4.

The chain joins TRBV20-1 to TRBJ1-2; 10 nucleotides match TRBD1. There are 16 residues in the CDR3. Germline V lookup: CDR1 DFQATT, CDR2 SNEGSKA (reference sequence). Trimming removed 1 base from V and 3 bases from J; junction bases left unmatched: 8. The CDR3 reads CSARAAAGTGDYGYTF. DNA for the CDR3: TGCAGTGCTAGAGCCGCGGCCGGGACAGGGGACTATGGCTACACCTTC.

In its sample, this clonotype was seen a few times. The chain links TRBV6-5 to TRBJ2-1; no reliable D call. This CDR3 has 15 residues. The V end lost 0 bases, the J end lost 2 bases, and 8 bases lay between the germline ends. Germline CDR1 MNHEY, CDR2 SVGAGI. For the CDR3, the DNA is TGTGCCAGCAGTTACTCAGCAGGAACCTACAATGAGCAGTTCTTC. Translation: CASSYSAGTYNEQFF.

At least ten counts were recorded for this clonotype. The rearrangement uses TRBV11-3 and TRBJ2-3; possibly TRBD1 for D (6 bases). This CDR3 contains 15 residues. V was shortened by 5 bases and J by 2 bases, with 14 bases between the two germline ends. Germline CDR1 SGHNT, CDR2 YENEEA. The CDR3 sequence is CASSTPGHNTDTQYF. In DNA, the CDR3 is TGTGCCAGCAGCACACCGGGACACAACACAGATACGCAGTATTTT.

Turning to this clonotype: An end of the junction does not agree with germline; a read error may underlie this. V usage is TRBV4-1 and J usage is TRBJ1-4; 7 bases line up with TRBD1. The CDR3 has 15 amino acids. Germline CDR1 MGHRA, CDR2 YSYEKL. DNA for the CDR3: TGCGCCAGCAGCCAAGGAGGGACAGAGAATGAAAAACTGATTTTT. This gives the protein CASSQGGTENEKLIF.